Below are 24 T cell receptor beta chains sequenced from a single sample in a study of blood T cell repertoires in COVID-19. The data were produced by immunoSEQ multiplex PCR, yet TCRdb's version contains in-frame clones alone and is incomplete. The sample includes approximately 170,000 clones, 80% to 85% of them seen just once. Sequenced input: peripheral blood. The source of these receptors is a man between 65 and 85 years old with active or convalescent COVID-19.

The CDR3 DNA reads TGCGCCAGCACTCCGGGGACTGTGAACTATGGCTACACCTTC. Protein: CASTPGTVNYGYTF. The chain carries TRBV5-1 and TRBJ1-2; a weak D match, TRBD1 (5 bases). Trimming cost V 6 bases and J 2 bases, with 14 bases left between them. From germline, CDR1 is SGHRS and CDR2 YFSETQ. This CDR3 spans 14 amino acids.

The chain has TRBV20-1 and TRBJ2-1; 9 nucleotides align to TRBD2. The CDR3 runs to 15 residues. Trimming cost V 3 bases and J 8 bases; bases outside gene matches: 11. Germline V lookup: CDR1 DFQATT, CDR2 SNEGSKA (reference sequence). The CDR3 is CSASPRAKRGDEQFF. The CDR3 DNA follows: TGCAGTGCTAGTCCCCGGGCCAAGCGGGGGGATGAGCAGTTCTTC.

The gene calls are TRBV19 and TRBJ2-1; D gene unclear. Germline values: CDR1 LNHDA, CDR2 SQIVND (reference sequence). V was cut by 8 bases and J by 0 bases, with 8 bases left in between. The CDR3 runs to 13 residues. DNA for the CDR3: TGTGCCAGTTGTCGCGACTCCTACAATGAGCAGTTCTTC. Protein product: CASCRDSYNEQFF.

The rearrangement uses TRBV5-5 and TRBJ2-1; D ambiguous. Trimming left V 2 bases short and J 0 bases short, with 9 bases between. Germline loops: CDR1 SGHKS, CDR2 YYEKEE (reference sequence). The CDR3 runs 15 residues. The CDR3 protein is CASSFVRSSYNEQFF. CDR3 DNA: TGTGCCAGCAGCTTCGTGAGGAGCTCCTACAATGAGCAGTTCTTC.

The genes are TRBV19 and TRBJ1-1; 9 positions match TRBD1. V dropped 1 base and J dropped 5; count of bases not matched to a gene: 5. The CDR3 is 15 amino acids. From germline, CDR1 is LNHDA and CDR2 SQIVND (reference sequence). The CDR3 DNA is TGTGCCAGTAGTATAGCCGGGACAGGGAAGACTGAAGCTTTCTTT. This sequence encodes CASSIAGTGKTEAFF.

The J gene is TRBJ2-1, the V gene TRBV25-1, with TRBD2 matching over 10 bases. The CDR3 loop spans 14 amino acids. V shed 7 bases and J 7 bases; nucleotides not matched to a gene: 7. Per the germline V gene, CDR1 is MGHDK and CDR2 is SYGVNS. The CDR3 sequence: CASTPGTSVNEQFF. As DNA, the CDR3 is TGTGCCAGCACCCCCGGGACTAGCGTGAATGAGCAGTTCTTC.

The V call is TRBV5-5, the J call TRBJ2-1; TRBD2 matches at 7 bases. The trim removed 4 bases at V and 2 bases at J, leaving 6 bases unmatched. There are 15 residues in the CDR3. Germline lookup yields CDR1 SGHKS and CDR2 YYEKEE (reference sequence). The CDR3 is CASSPGEGTYNEQFF. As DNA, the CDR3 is TGTGCCAGCAGCCCGGGGGAGGGTACCTACAATGAGCAGTTCTTC.

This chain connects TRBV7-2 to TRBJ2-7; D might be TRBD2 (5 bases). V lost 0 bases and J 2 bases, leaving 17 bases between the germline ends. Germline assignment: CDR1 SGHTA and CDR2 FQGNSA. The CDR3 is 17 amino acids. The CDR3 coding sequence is TGTGCCAGCAGCTTAGCGGAATCAACCCCCGGGGCCTACGAGCAGTACTTC. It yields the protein CASSLAESTPGAYEQYF.

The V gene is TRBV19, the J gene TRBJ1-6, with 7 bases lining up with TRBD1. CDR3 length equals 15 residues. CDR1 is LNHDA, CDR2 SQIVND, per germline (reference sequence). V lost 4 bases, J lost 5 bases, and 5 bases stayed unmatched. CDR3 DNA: TGTGCCAGTAGTACCAGGACAGGCGATAATTCACCCCTCCACTTT. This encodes CASSTRTGDNSPLHF.

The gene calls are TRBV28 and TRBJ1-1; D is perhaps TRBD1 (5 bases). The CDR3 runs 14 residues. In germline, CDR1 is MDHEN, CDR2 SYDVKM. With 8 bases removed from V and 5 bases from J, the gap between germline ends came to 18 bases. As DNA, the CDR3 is TGTGCCAGCGCCCTCCTGGAGGGGAGTACTGAAGCTTTCTTT. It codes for CASALLEGSTEAFF.

The CDR3 DNA reads as TGTGCCAGCTCACCACGGCGGGGTGAAGCTTTCTTT. Protein: CASSPRRGEAFF. The V call is TRBV18, the J call TRBJ1-1; D uncertain. The CDR3 has 12 residues. Trimming stripped 1 base from V and 7 bases from J, with 7 bases between. Germline V gene data show CDR1 as KGHSH and CDR2 as LQKENI.

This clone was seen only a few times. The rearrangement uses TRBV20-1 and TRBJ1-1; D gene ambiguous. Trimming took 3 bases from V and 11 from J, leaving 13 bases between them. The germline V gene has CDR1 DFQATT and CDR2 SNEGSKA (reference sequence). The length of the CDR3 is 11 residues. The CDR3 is CSASYDSGAFF. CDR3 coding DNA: TGCAGTGCTAGCTACGACTCCGGGGCTTTCTTT.

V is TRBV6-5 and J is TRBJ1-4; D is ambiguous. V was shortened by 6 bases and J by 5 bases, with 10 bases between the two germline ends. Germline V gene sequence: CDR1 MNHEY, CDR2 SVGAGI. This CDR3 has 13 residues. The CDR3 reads CASSLTENEKLFF. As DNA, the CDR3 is TGTGCCAGCAGCCTGACGGAGAATGAAAAACTGTTTTTT.

The CDR3 is CASSFSRVNQPQHF. CDR3 in DNA: TGTGCCAGCAGTTTCAGCAGGGTCAATCAGCCCCAGCATTTT. The V call is TRBV28, the J call TRBJ1-5, with a weak D call TRBD1 (5 bases). V was pared by 3 bases and J by 3 bases, with 9 bases between. Germline V gene data show CDR1 as MDHEN and CDR2 as SYDVKM. The CDR3 is made up of 14 amino acids.

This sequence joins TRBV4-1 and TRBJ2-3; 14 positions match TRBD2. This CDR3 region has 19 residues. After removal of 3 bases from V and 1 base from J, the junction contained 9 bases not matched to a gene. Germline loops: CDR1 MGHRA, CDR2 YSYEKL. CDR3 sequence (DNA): TGCGCCAGCAGCCAGGCCCAGACTAGCGGGAGGGCACGCACAGATACGCAGTATTTT. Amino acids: CASSQAQTSGRARTDTQYF.

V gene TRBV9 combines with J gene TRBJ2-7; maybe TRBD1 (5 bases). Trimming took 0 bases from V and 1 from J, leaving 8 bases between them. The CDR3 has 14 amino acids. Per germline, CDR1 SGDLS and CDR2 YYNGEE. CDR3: CASSVGGWSYEQYF. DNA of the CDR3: TGTGCCAGCAGCGTAGGGGGCTGGTCCTACGAGCAGTACTTC.

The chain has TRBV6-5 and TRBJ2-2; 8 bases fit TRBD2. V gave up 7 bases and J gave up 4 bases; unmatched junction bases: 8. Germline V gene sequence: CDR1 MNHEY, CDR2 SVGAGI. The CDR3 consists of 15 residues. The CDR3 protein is CASTRSGSGTGELFF. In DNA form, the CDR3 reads TGTGCCAGCACCCGCAGCGGGAGTGGCACCGGGGAGCTGTTTTTT.

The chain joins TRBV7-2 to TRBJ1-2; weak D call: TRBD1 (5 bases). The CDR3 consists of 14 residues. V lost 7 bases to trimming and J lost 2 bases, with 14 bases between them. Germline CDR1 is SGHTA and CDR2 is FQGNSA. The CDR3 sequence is CASTLGGGNYGYTF. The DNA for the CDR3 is TGTGCCAGCACCCTGGGGGGAGGGAACTATGGCTACACCTTC.

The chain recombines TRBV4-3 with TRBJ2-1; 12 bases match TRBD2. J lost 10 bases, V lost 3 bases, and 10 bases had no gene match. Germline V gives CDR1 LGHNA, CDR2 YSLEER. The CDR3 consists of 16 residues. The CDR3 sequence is CASSQGPSGRAWEQFF. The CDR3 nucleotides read TGCGCCAGCAGCCAGGGTCCTAGCGGGAGGGCTTGGGAGCAGTTCTTC.

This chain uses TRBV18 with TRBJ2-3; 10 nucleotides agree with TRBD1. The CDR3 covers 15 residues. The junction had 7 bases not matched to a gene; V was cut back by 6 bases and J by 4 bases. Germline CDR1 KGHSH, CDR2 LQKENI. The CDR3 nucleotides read TGTGCCAGCTCGGCCCGGGACAGGGGCCCAGATACGCAGTATTTT. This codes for CASSARDRGPDTQYF.

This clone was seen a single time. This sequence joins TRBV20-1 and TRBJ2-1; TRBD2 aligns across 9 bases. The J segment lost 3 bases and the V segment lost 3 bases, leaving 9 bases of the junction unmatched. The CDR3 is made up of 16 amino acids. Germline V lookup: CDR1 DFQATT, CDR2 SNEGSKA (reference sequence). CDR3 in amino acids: CSASKLAGRFYNEQFF. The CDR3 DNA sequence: TGCAGTGCTAGTAAGCTAGCGGGACGGTTCTACAATGAGCAGTTCTTC.

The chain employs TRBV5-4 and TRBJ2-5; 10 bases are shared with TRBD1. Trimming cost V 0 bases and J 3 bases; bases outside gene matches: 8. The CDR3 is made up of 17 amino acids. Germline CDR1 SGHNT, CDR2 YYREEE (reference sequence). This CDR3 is CASSLGGQGRWKETQYF. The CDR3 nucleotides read TGTGCCAGCAGCTTGGGGGGACAGGGGAGGTGGAAAGAGACCCAGTACTTC.

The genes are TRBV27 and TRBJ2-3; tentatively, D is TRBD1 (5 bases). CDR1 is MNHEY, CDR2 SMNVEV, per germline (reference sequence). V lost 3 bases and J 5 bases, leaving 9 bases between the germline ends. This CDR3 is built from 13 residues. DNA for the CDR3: TGTGCCAGCAGTTTCAGGGCTCTAGATACGCAGTATTTT. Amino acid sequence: CASSFRALDTQYF.

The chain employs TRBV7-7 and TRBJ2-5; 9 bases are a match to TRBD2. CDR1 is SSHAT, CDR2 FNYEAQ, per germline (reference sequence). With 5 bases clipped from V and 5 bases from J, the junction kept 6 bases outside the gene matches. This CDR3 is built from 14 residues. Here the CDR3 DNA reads TGTGCCAGCAGCAGCCGACTAGCGGAGGAGACCCAGTACTTC. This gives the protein CASSSRLAEETQYF.